The T cell receptor (beta chain) described here comes from a study of blood T cell repertoires in COVID-19. About the study: The study drew acute and convalescent COVID-19 samples from the United States, Italy and Spain. Sample material is recorded as cDNA or gDNA derived from T cells, B-cell-depleted T cells, or PBMCs.

Enrollment of patients from Seattle took place during active infection, with longitudinal follow-up. CDR1 and CDR2 from the germline V gene are SGHNT and YENEEA. The CDR3 loop spans 13 amino acids. V was trimmed by 3 bases and J by 7 bases, leaving 12 bases between them. Many counts were recorded for this clone. In the authors' methods: Estimation of nucleated cell counts relied on the amplification of reference gene primers. Some clones are missing from TCRdb's copy, which holds only in-frame ones; the method was immunoSEQ multiplex PCR. Clone size and the V and J calls come from that table; the DNA yielded D and trimming. Of roughly 350,000 clones in the sample, 75% to 90% were seen once.

Specimen: peripheral blood. This receptor was identified in a woman between 45 and 60 years old with COVID-19, enrolled during active disease. J is TRBJ1-1 and V is TRBV11-3, with a tentative D call TRBD1 (6 bases). For the CDR3, the DNA is TGTGCCAGCAGCTTGGGGGCCACTAATGAAGCTTTCTTT. Its protein product is CASSLGATNEAFF.